This record looks at one T cell receptor (beta chain) sequence and its context. Method: immunoSEQ multiplex PCR; TCRdb's copy keeps in-frame clones and lacks some. The table has 40,000 to 55,000 clones, 80% to 95% seen once; the top ten hold about 24%. These data come from a study of OX40 agonist ivuxolimab in advanced cancers. The origin of this receptor is an adult with an advanced solid tumor such as melanoma, head and neck, liver or kidney cancer. The input for sequencing was CD4+ or CD8+ T cells sorted from blood, taken in a trial of the OX40 agonist ivuxolimab.

In DNA, the CDR3 is TGTGCCAGTAGTATAGTTACAGGGAGAGGAGAGACCCAGTACTTC. As protein: CASSIVTGRGETQYF. The chain uses TRBV19 and TRBJ2-5, with a tentative D call TRBD1 (6 bases). Germline V CDR1 and CDR2: LNHDA, SQIVND (reference sequence). CDR3 size: 15 residues. The V end lost 1 base, the J end lost 4 bases, and 13 bases lay between the germline ends.